This is a list of T cell receptor beta chains from one sample in a study of blood T cell repertoires in COVID-19. The assay was immunoSEQ multiplex PCR, and TCRdb's table has in-frame clones only and misses some. The sample yields about 180,000 clones, approximately 82% seen once. Input material: PBMCs or T cells enriched from blood (not recorded which). These receptors were taken from a man in his fifties or sixties who had recovered from COVID-19. CDR3s include the opening cysteine and the closing phenylalanine or tryptophan. D genes are given only for firm matches. Some rows mark clone size as missing; the rest say once, few, many or name a class of expanded clone.

TGTGCCAGCAGTCCCACATCCGGGACAGCCTATGGCTACACCTTC	CASSPTSGTAYGYTF	TRBD1	TRBV28	TRBJ1-2	-
TGTGCCAGCAGGCCGCTGGGGGGAGAGACCCAGTACTTC	CASRPLGGETQYF	-	TRBV6-6	TRBJ2-5	-
TGTGCCAGCAGCTTCGGCCCGGCGGTTGGCTACACCTTC	CASSFGPAVGYTF	-	TRBV7-2	TRBJ1-2	-
TGTGCCAGCCTGAAGACAGATATGAACACTGAAGCTTTCTTT	CASLKTDMNTEAFF	-	TRBV6-5	TRBJ1-1	-
TGTGCCAGCAGTGAAGACAGGGGGCACACTGAAGCTTTCTTT	CASSEDRGHTEAFF	TRBD1	TRBV6-1	TRBJ1-1	-
TGCGCCAGCAGCTTGGGCGCGGGGGGGGAGACCCAGTACTTC	CASSLGAGGETQYF	TRBD2	TRBV5-1	TRBJ2-5	-
TGTGCCAGCAGCTTAGATAGGGGAACTGAAGCTTTCTTT	CASSLDRGTEAFF	-	TRBV11-3	TRBJ1-1	-
TGTGCCAGCAGCTTGGGGGCCCTATCCTACGAGCAGTACTTC	CASSLGALSYEQYF	-	TRBV7-9	TRBJ2-7	-
TGTGCCAGCAGTTACCCCGGGACAGGAGAAACTGAAGCTTTCTTT	CASSYPGTGETEAFF	TRBD1	TRBV6-5	TRBJ1-1	-
TGCGCCAGCAGCCCGGGGGGGCAGTCGGGCAATCAGCCCCAGCATTTT	CASSPGGQSGNQPQHF	-	TRBV5-1	TRBJ1-5	-
TGTGCCAGCAGTGAATTGGGGGGAAGAAATTCACCCCTCCACTTT	CASSELGGRNSPLHF	-	TRBV6-1	TRBJ1-6	-
TGTGCCAGCAGCCAACAGGGCTATGATCAGCCCCAGCATTTT	CASSQQGYDQPQHF	-	TRBV16	TRBJ1-5	-
TGTGCCACCAGAGGACAGGGGGCGGGCACTGAAGCTTTCTTT	CATRGQGAGTEAFF	TRBD1	TRBV24-1	TRBJ1-1	-
TGTGCCAGCAGTCCGCCCGGGGGAGCCTATGGCTACACCTTC	CASSPPGGAYGYTF	-	TRBV2	TRBJ1-2	-
TGTGCCAGCAGCTTGTTCCCCCAGTCTGGAAACACCATATATTTT	CASSLFPQSGNTIYF	-	TRBV5-4	TRBJ1-3	-
TGTGCCAGCTTCCCAGTAGAGGCAGGGATGAATAGCAATCAGCCCCAGCATTTT	CASFPVEAGMNSNQPQHF	-	TRBV21-1	TRBJ1-5	-
TGTGCCAGCACCCGCAGAAACTATGGCTACACCTTC	CASTRRNYGYTF	-	TRBV7-9	TRBJ1-2	once
TGTGCCAGCAGCAAAAGATATTCCGACAGGGGGTTCACCGGGGAGCTGTTTTTT	CASSKRYSDRGFTGELFF	-	TRBV21-1	TRBJ2-2	few
TGTGCCAGCATAGCAACAGGGGCCTTGGGTCAGCCCCAGCATTTT	CASIATGALGQPQHF	TRBD1	TRBV28	TRBJ1-5	-
TGTGCCACCAGAGGACAGGGTCGCTCAGATACGCAGTATTTT	CATRGQGRSDTQYF	TRBD1	TRBV24-1	TRBJ2-3	-
TGTGCCAGTTCCCCCGGGACAGGGGGTTTCACTGAAGCTTTCTTT	CASSPGTGGFTEAFF	TRBD1	TRBV19	TRBJ1-1	-
TGTGCCAGCAGCGGGACACGCTCAATCACAGATACGCAGTATTTT	CASSGTRSITDTQYF	-	TRBV3-1/TRBV3-2	TRBJ2-3	few
TGTGCCAGTAGTATACACCCCTCCAGGGACACTGAAGCTTTCTTT	CASSIHPSRDTEAFF	-	TRBV19	TRBJ1-1	-
TGTGCCAGCTCACCACCCGCCAGGGGGAACACTGAAGCTTTCTTT	CASSPPARGNTEAFF	-	TRBV18	TRBJ1-1	few
TGTGCCAGCAGCCGGAATCGAGGTTGGGAGACCCAGTACTTC	CASSRNRGWETQYF	-	TRBV2	TRBJ2-5	-
TGTGCCAGCAGCTCCGGACAGGGATATGGCTACACCTTC	CASSSGQGYGYTF	TRBD1	TRBV28	TRBJ1-2	few
TGTGCCAGCAGCCCTTGGGGGGGGGCAGATACGCAGTATTTT	CASSPWGGADTQYF	TRBD2	TRBV5-6	TRBJ2-3	-
TGTGCCAGCAGTGAGCGGGGGCTATACTATGGCTACACCTTC	CASSERGLYYGYTF	-	TRBV2	TRBJ1-2	once
TGTGCCAGCACCTTGGACGGGGGAAAGGGGGATACGCAGTATTTT	CASTLDGGKGDTQYF	-	TRBV9	TRBJ2-3	-
TGTGCCAGCAGAGACGGCCGCTCGGGGGGCTACACCTTC	CASRDGRSGGYTF	-	TRBV5-6	TRBJ1-2	-
TGCGCCAGCACCCCCCTAGACAGGGCTCTCTACGAGCAGTACTTC	CASTPLDRALYEQYF	TRBD1	TRBV5-1	TRBJ2-7	few
TGTGCCAGCAGCTTAACGGGCTCCTACAATGAGCAGTTCTTC	CASSLTGSYNEQFF	-	TRBV7-9	TRBJ2-1	-
TGTGCCTGGAAACCAAAAGGGAGTCGCTATGGCTACACCTTC	CAWKPKGSRYGYTF	-	TRBV30	TRBJ1-2	-
TGTGCTAGTGGTTTGGAGCGGGGGGGCCGATGGGAGACCCAGTACTTC	CASGLERGGRWETQYF	TRBD2	TRBV12-5	TRBJ2-5	-
TGTGCCAGCAGGGACAGGGCGAACACCGGGGAGCTGTTTTTT	CASRDRANTGELFF	TRBD1	TRBV2	TRBJ2-2	once
TGTGCCAGCTCACCCTTCAGGGGGGCCTACGAGCAGTACTTC	CASSPFRGAYEQYF	-	TRBV18	TRBJ2-7	-
TGTGCTAGTGGTCCTTCTGCCTACGAGCAGTACTTC	CASGPSAYEQYF	-	TRBV12-5	TRBJ2-7	few
TGTGCCAGCAGTTTTCCGGGGGAGCTGTTTTTT	CASSFPGELFF	-	TRBV28	TRBJ2-2	-
TGTGCCAGTAGTATAAAGGGAAGGGGAAATCAGCCCCAGCATTTT	CASSIKGRGNQPQHF	-	TRBV19	TRBJ1-5	-
TGTGCCAGCAACTCGATCCCTAGCGGGGGCTTTTACAATGAGCAGTTCTTC	CASNSIPSGGFYNEQFF	TRBD2	TRBV28	TRBJ2-1	-
TGCGCCAGCAGAAAAGACAGGAACCCCTACAATGAGCAGTTCTTC	CASRKDRNPYNEQFF	-	TRBV10-1	TRBJ2-1	-
TGTGCCAGCAGTGTTTCAGGGGTCGAGACCCAGTACTTC	CASSVSGVETQYF	-	TRBV2	TRBJ2-5	-
TGTGCCAACACCGGGACAGGGGGCAGTCGAGGCTATGGCTACACCTTC	CANTGTGGSRGYGYTF	TRBD1	TRBV9	TRBJ1-2	few
TGTGCCAGCAGGAAGGAAGACTTGTACCAAGAGACCCAGTACTTC	CASRKEDLYQETQYF	-	TRBV28	TRBJ2-5	-
TGTGCCAGTAGTGTCGGGACACTCCTTCGCGAGCAGTACTTC	CASSVGTLLREQYF	-	TRBV19	TRBJ2-7	-
TGCGCCAGCAGCCAAGAAGGCAGGGTGGTCTCCTACACCTTC	CASSQEGRVVSYTF	-	TRBV4-1	TRBJ1-2	-
TGTGCCAGCAGCACGACAGGGTGGGAAGCTTTCTTT	CASSTTGWEAFF	TRBD1	TRBV7-9	TRBJ1-1	-
TGTGCCAGCAGTGGAAGCAGGGAAGATGGCTACACCTTC	CASSGSREDGYTF	-	TRBV2	TRBJ1-2	-
TGTGCCAGCAGCGCATCGACAGGGGTGCTGGCCAAAAACATTCAGTACTTC	CASSASTGVLAKNIQYF	TRBD1	TRBV9	TRBJ2-4	-
TGTGCCAGCAGCTTTGCAGGAATGAACACTGAAGCTTTCTTT	CASSFAGMNTEAFF	-	TRBV7-3	TRBJ1-1	-
TGCGCCAGCAGCCTGGTGTTTGAGGGGGCGCAGAACACCATATATTTT	CASSLVFEGAQNTIYF	TRBD1	TRBV5-1	TRBJ1-3	many
TGTGCCAGCAGCTCAGAAAAGGAGATAGGACAGTATCAAGACGAAAAACTGTTTTTT	CASSSEKEIGQYQDEKLFF	-	TRBV7-9	TRBJ1-4	-
TGTGCCAGCAGCTTAGTAGGCCGGGACAGGGGCTTACCCCAGCATTTT	CASSLVGRDRGLPQHF	TRBD1	TRBV7-2	TRBJ1-5	once
TGCGCCAGCAGTGTTGACAGGGCGATGACTGAAGCTTTCTTT	CASSVDRAMTEAFF	TRBD1	TRBV5-1	TRBJ1-1	-
TGCGCCAGCAGCCAAGTGAACGGGGGTTATAGCAATCAGCCCCAGCATTTT	CASSQVNGGYSNQPQHF	-	TRBV4-1	TRBJ1-5	-